Described below is a single T cell receptor beta chain sequence and its context. The sample holds many counts of this clonotype. Its antigen is currently not known. No quality values exist for individual bases; no much larger clone is one base distant. The sample was run on an Illumina HiSeq 1500. TCRdb reworked the public reads: Q25 trimming with fastp, MiXCR clone assembly, productive beta chains retained. Rows with one shared CDR3 protein collapse into an entry with the most common genes and DNA. This sample holds about a million distinct CDR3 sequences; around 32% were observed only once. Under 15% of the sample goes to the ten largest clones. V sheds 3 bases and J sheds 0 bases, leaving 11 bases between their ends. CDR1 and CDR2 (MNHEY, SVGAGI) derive from the germline V gene. The CDR3 spans 16 residues, from the cysteine through the phenylalanine. Only the CDR3 portion is preserved as DNA: 48 bases, with reading frame beginning at the first base.

This specimen belongs to a study of T cell repertoires in cytomegalovirus infection (dated by TCRdb to between 2018 and 2020). For the wider study: Peptide stimulations targeted recently identified HLA-C-restricted CMV epitopes, whose presentation resists viral immunomodulation, together with well-studied HLA-B-restricted epitopes. The HLA type of each donor mattered for the analysis, because public TCR beta signatures pointed to carriage of CMV infection along with the matching HLA type. Broad study findings and their caveats: Carriers of CMV infection plus the relevant HLA type were discriminated by the cumulative frequency of public TCR beta family members in the study cohort and in an independent roughly 400-donor cohort. The ex vivo response was dominated by HLA-C-restricted CMV-specific TCR beta clonotypes, and the single most frequent clonotype in two of eight donors was supplied by these HLA-C-restricted clonotypes.

The treatment or condition label, as the study defines it: in vitro stimulation with specific CMV peptide epitopes to enrich CMV-specific T cells. The chain is assembled from TRBV6-5 and TRBJ1-4; a tentative D match to TRBD1 spans 5 bases. This specimen was cultured CD8+ T cells from PBMCs, taken from culture after CMV antigen stimulation. The clonotype originates from a human donor in good health (CMV status not recorded). Some clones in this sample may be carry-over from other donors' samples. The nucleotide sequence reads TGTGCCAGCAGTTATTTCCGGGGCTCAACTAATGAAAAACTGTTTTTT. Its translation is CASSYFRGSTNEKLFF.